The 2 T cell receptor beta chains below were found in one sample sequenced in a study of CD8 T cells in ankylosing spondylitis. Notes on the study in general: Apparently characteristic of ankylosing spondylitis blood was a TCR beta motif (roughly eight highly homologous variants).

No antigen has been assigned to these receptors. In TCRdb, the 5' RACE reads were re-called with MiXCR into one record per CDR3 protein. Among around 770,000 distinct CDR3 sequences listed, 19% were seen once. Sequenced sample: blood, either unsorted or a sorted T cell fraction (not recorded which). These receptors all come from a male donor with ankylosing spondylitis.

This clonotype has more than one count but fewer than ten. CDR3 bases: TGTGCCAGCAGCCAAGGCCCGGGAGTAGCGGGAAGATACAATGAGCAGTTCTTC. It translates to CASSQGPGVAGRYNEQFF. The V and J genes are TRBV4-2 and TRBJ2-1, with 8 bases fitting TRBD2. V gave up 1 base and J gave up 4 bases; unmatched junction bases: 12. Germline CDR1 LGHNA, CDR2 YNFKEQ. The CDR3 loop spans 18 amino acids.

CDR3 loop: CASSPSTDLGTNYGYTF. In nucleotides, the CDR3 is TGTGCCAGCAGTCCCTCGACAGACTTGGGGACTAACTATGGCTACACCTTC. This chain joins TRBV12-3 or TRBV12-4 and TRBJ1-2; possible D gene TRBD1, 5 bases. This CDR3 comprises 17 residues. V lost 5 bases and J 0 bases, leaving 19 bases between the germline ends.